This TCR beta chain was sequenced in a study of T cell repertoires in cytomegalovirus infection. For the study at large: Evidence of both CMV infection and a matching HLA type came from public TCR beta signatures. Overall study findings and caveats: Cumulated frequencies of public TCR beta families served to identify carriers of CMV plus the relevant HLA. In two of eight donors, the top clonotype was HLA-C-restricted CMV-specific.

As regards this clonotype: Its antigen is not known.

Trimming removed 0 bases from V and 13 bases from J, with 12 bases in between. From germline, CDR1 is LGHNA and CDR2 YSLEER. The length of the CDR3 is 12 residues. TCRdb recomputed calls from the reads with MiXCR, one row per CDR3 protein. Found here are roughly 180,000 distinct CDR3 sequences, about 20% of them singletons; the top ten hold 20% to 30%. V usage is TRBV4-3 and J usage is TRBJ1-2; D is ambiguous. The sequences come from CD8+ T cells from cultured PBMCs, collected from culture after CMV antigen stimulation. The source of this sequence is a human donor in good health (CMV status not recorded). Some clones in this sample may be carry-over from other donors' samples. The CDR3 sequence is CASSQDIEGLTF. For the CDR3, the DNA is TGCGCCAGCAGCCAAGATATAGAAGGGCTCACCTTC.